This T cell receptor beta chain comes out of a study of cytomegalovirus exposure and HLA in healthy donors. Study-wide points: Researchers reported from a later analysis that most CMV-associated TCR beta chains appeared HLA-restricted. Near-uniform donor sequencing depth was presumed by presence/absence analyses. No immune exposure information besides CMV serostatus was available. Later analysis reportedly placed an Asian-associated ancestry cluster below the roughly 700-donor mean in N-insertions.

As regards this clone: The target antigen is unknown.

The PCR was carried out with 60 Vbeta primers and 13 Jbeta primers. Clones were read by immunoSEQ multiplex PCR, and TCRdb kept only the in-frame ones, dropping some. In the table there are 100,000 or so clones, about 73% of which are singletons. V was pared by 3 bases and J by 0 bases, with 15 bases between. There are 16 residues in the CDR3. Germline V gives CDR1 MNHEY, CDR2 SVGAGI. The chain carries TRBV6-5 and TRBJ2-7; possibly TRBD1 for D (6 bases). Sequencing was performed on PBMCs. The receptor was isolated from a woman in her thirties or forties in good health and CMV-seropositive. In DNA form, the CDR3 reads TGTGCCAGCAGTTATCAGGACAGCGCGAGCTCCTACGAGCAGTACTTC. Translating gives CASSYQDSASSYEQYF.